The 2 T cell receptor beta chains below all came from one sample that was sequenced in a study of cytomegalovirus exposure and HLA in healthy donors. 13 Jbeta primers and 60 Vbeta primers were used for the PCR. The repertoire was sequenced with immunoSEQ multiplex PCR; TCRdb's copy has only in-frame clones and lacks some. This table has hundreds of thousands of clones, roughly 90% appearing once. The specimen sequenced was PBMCs. The receptor set was obtained from a woman in her late teens or twenties in good health and CMV-seronegative.

The chain couples TRBV5-1 to TRBJ2-5, with TRBD2 as a possible D gene (6 bases). Germline V gene data show CDR1 as SGHRS and CDR2 as YFSETQ. The CDR3 is 16 residues long. With 4 bases removed from V and 4 bases from J, the gap between germline ends came to 20 bases. CDR3 in amino acids: CASSVQGRGGGETQYF. In nucleotides, the CDR3 is TGCGCCAGCAGCGTCCAGGGAAGGGGAGGAGGAGAGACCCAGTACTTC.

The chain recombines TRBV19 with TRBJ1-5; a weak D match, TRBD1 (5 bases). Germline V lookup: CDR1 LNHDA, CDR2 SQIVND (reference sequence). The CDR3 is 13 residues long. Trimming stripped 4 bases from V and 7 bases from J, with 11 bases between. The CDR3 reads CASSSRVAQPQHF. In DNA form, the CDR3 reads TGTGCCAGTAGTAGCAGGGTTGCCCAGCCCCAGCATTTT. Using reference TRBV19 and TRBJ1-5 for the parts outside the CDR3, the full variable domain is DGGITQSPKYLFRKEGQNVTLSCEQNLNHDAMYWYRQDPGQGLRLIYYSQIVNDFQKGDIAEGYSVSREKKESFPLTVTSAQKNPTAFYLCASSSRVAQPQHFGDGTRLSIL.